Listed below are T cell receptor beta chains from one sample, sequenced in a study of T cell responses to AZD1222 COVID-19 vaccine. Here immunoSEQ multiplex PCR was the method, and the copy in TCRdb shows in-frame clones only, minus some. Found here are about 140,000 clones, about 92% of them singletons; the top ten hold more than 10%. The material was peripheral blood, obtained after recovery from COVID-19. These receptors came from an adult who had recovered from COVID-19. The CDR3 runs from the conserved cysteine through the conserved F or W. D genes are given only for firm matches. Where a row states a size, it is once, few, many or the class of an expanded clone; other rows omit it.

j_call: TRBJ2-7
clone_size: -
v_call: TRBV12-3/TRBV12-4
d_call: -
cdr3_aa: CASGSRYEQYF
cdr3_nt: TGTGCCAGCGGTAGTAGGTACGAGCAGTACTTC

j_call: TRBJ2-2
clone_size: -
v_call: TRBV29-1
d_call: TRBD2
cdr3_aa: CAWREGAGELFF
cdr3_nt: TGCGCCTGGCGGGAGGGGGCCGGGGAGCTGTTTTTT

j_call: TRBJ1-1
clone_size: -
v_call: TRBV28
d_call: -
cdr3_aa: CASSLWGGNVAEAFF
cdr3_nt: TGTGCCAGCAGTTTATGGGGGGGCAACGTCGCTGAAGCTTTCTTT

j_call: TRBJ2-5
clone_size: -
v_call: TRBV5-5
d_call: -
cdr3_aa: CASSLGTTQETQYF
cdr3_nt: TGTGCCAGCAGCTTGGGGACAACTCAAGAGACCCAGTACTTC

j_call: TRBJ1-1
clone_size: once
v_call: TRBV19
d_call: -
cdr3_aa: CASSIFGGHAAEAFF
cdr3_nt: TGTGCCAGTAGTATATTCGGGGGTCATGCTGCTGAAGCTTTCTTT

j_call: TRBJ1-2
clone_size: once
v_call: TRBV5-6
d_call: TRBD1
cdr3_aa: CASSFMGQYNYGYTF
cdr3_nt: TGTGCCAGCAGCTTTATGGGACAGTATAACTATGGCTACACCTTC

j_call: TRBJ2-7
clone_size: -
v_call: TRBV5-4
d_call: -
cdr3_aa: CASSLAGQGTIGHEQYF
cdr3_nt: TGTGCCAGCAGCTTGGCCGGGCAGGGGACGATCGGCCACGAGCAGTACTTC

j_call: TRBJ2-2
clone_size: -
v_call: TRBV2
d_call: -
cdr3_aa: CASRVGPGELFF
cdr3_nt: TGTGCCAGCAGGGTTGGGCCCGGGGAGCTGTTTTTT

j_call: TRBJ2-3
clone_size: -
v_call: TRBV27
d_call: -
cdr3_aa: CASRTDYPTDTQYF
cdr3_nt: TGTGCCAGCAGGACCGACTACCCCACAGATACGCAGTATTTT

j_call: TRBJ2-1
clone_size: -
v_call: TRBV10-2
d_call: -
cdr3_aa: CASSESEAGKPYNEQFF
cdr3_nt: TGCGCCAGCAGTGAGTCGGAGGCGGGAAAACCCTACAATGAGCAGTTCTTC

j_call: TRBJ2-1
clone_size: -
v_call: TRBV4-1
d_call: TRBD2
cdr3_aa: CASTPRSTSGSGSYNEQFF
cdr3_nt: TGCGCCAGCACCCCAAGGTCGACTAGCGGGAGTGGGTCCTACAATGAGCAGTTCTTC

j_call: TRBJ2-3
clone_size: -
v_call: TRBV19
d_call: -
cdr3_aa: CASSIVPLPTDTQYF
cdr3_nt: TGTGCCAGTAGTATAGTCCCTCTCCCCACAGATACGCAGTATTTT

j_call: TRBJ2-2
clone_size: -
v_call: TRBV2
d_call: TRBD2
cdr3_aa: CASTRGRTSGSGELFF
cdr3_nt: TGTGCCAGCACCCGAGGAAGGACTAGCGGTTCCGGGGAGCTGTTTTTT

j_call: TRBJ2-1
clone_size: once
v_call: TRBV5-1
d_call: -
cdr3_aa: CASSPGTFYDNEQFF
cdr3_nt: TGCGCCAGCAGCCCGGGGACATTTTACGACAATGAGCAGTTCTTC

j_call: TRBJ1-5
clone_size: -
v_call: TRBV28
d_call: -
cdr3_aa: CASSLEDQPQHF
cdr3_nt: TGTGCCAGCAGCCTAGAGGATCAGCCCCAGCATTTT

j_call: TRBJ1-2
clone_size: -
v_call: TRBV2
d_call: TRBD1
cdr3_aa: CASRRTGEYGYTF
cdr3_nt: TGTGCCAGCAGGAGGACAGGGGAATATGGCTACACCTTC

j_call: TRBJ2-6
clone_size: -
v_call: TRBV28
d_call: -
cdr3_aa: CASSLSGEANVLTF
cdr3_nt: TGTGCCAGCAGTTTATCGGGGGAGGCCAACGTCCTGACTTTC

j_call: TRBJ2-7
clone_size: once
v_call: TRBV5-5
d_call: -
cdr3_aa: CASSLQLFTYEQYF
cdr3_nt: TGTGCCAGCAGCTTGCAACTATTCACCTACGAGCAGTACTTC

j_call: TRBJ1-6
clone_size: -
v_call: TRBV7-9
d_call: TRBD1
cdr3_aa: CASSSRQGSSYNSPLHF
cdr3_nt: TGTGCCAGCAGCTCCAGACAGGGGAGCTCCTATAATTCACCCCTCCACTTT

j_call: TRBJ2-2
clone_size: -
v_call: TRBV6-2/TRBV6-3
d_call: TRBD2
cdr3_aa: CASSYWRGTNTGELFF
cdr3_nt: TGTGCCAGCAGTTACTGGCGGGGGACGAACACCGGGGAGCTGTTTTTT

j_call: TRBJ2-7
clone_size: -
v_call: TRBV4-1
d_call: -
cdr3_aa: CASSQAYGTDYEQYF
cdr3_nt: TGCGCCAGCAGCCAAGCGTATGGGACGGACTACGAGCAGTACTTC

j_call: TRBJ1-5
clone_size: -
v_call: TRBV28
d_call: -
cdr3_aa: CASSPTGKNSNQPQHF
cdr3_nt: TGTGCCAGCAGTCCGACAGGTAAAAATAGCAATCAGCCCCAGCATTTT

j_call: TRBJ2-3
clone_size: -
v_call: TRBV10-1
d_call: -
cdr3_aa: CASSERNTDTQYF
cdr3_nt: TGCGCCAGCAGTGAAAGGAACACAGATACGCAGTATTTT

j_call: TRBJ1-1
clone_size: -
v_call: TRBV19
d_call: TRBD1
cdr3_aa: CASAQGLATEAFF
cdr3_nt: TGTGCCAGTGCACAGGGGTTGGCCACTGAAGCTTTCTTT

j_call: TRBJ1-5
clone_size: -
v_call: TRBV28
d_call: TRBD1
cdr3_aa: CASSLSDRARGPQHF
cdr3_nt: TGTGCCAGCAGTTTATCCGACAGGGCTAGGGGACCCCAGCATTTT

j_call: TRBJ2-1
clone_size: once
v_call: TRBV4-2
d_call: -
cdr3_aa: CASSQEKWGENEQFF
cdr3_nt: TGTGCCAGCAGCCAAGAGAAGTGGGGTGAAAATGAGCAGTTCTTC

j_call: TRBJ2-7
clone_size: -
v_call: TRBV28
d_call: TRBD2
cdr3_aa: CASSPLAGAMYEQYF
cdr3_nt: TGTGCCAGCAGTCCGCTAGCGGGAGCAATGTACGAGCAGTACTTC

j_call: TRBJ2-3
clone_size: -
v_call: TRBV6-5
d_call: TRBD2
cdr3_aa: CASRPLGGADTQYF
cdr3_nt: TGTGCCAGCAGGCCCCTGGGAGGGGCAGATACGCAGTATTTT

j_call: TRBJ1-5
clone_size: -
v_call: TRBV6-5
d_call: -
cdr3_aa: CASSYWRGDQPQHF
cdr3_nt: TGTGCCAGCAGTTACTGGCGAGGAGATCAGCCCCAGCATTTT

j_call: TRBJ1-2
clone_size: -
v_call: TRBV6-5
d_call: -
cdr3_aa: CASSDQTTYGYTF
cdr3_nt: TGTGCCAGCAGCGACCAAACCACCTATGGCTACACCTTC

j_call: TRBJ1-4
clone_size: -
v_call: TRBV30
d_call: TRBD1
cdr3_aa: CALQGSTNEKLFF
cdr3_nt: TGTGCCCTACAGGGGTCGACTAATGAAAAACTGTTTTTT

j_call: TRBJ1-1
clone_size: -
v_call: TRBV28
d_call: -
cdr3_aa: CASRGPDFMNTEAFF
cdr3_nt: TGTGCCAGCAGGGGCCCGGACTTTATGAACACTGAAGCTTTCTTT

j_call: TRBJ2-2
clone_size: -
v_call: TRBV4-1
d_call: TRBD2
cdr3_aa: CASSQGGSGSVTGELFF
cdr3_nt: TGCGCCAGCAGCCAAGGCGGTAGCGGGAGTGTCACCGGGGAGCTGTTTTTT

j_call: TRBJ1-2
clone_size: -
v_call: TRBV12-3/TRBV12-4
d_call: TRBD1
cdr3_aa: CASSRDSYGYTF
cdr3_nt: TGTGCCAGCAGCCGGGACAGCTATGGCTACACCTTC

j_call: TRBJ2-7
clone_size: -
v_call: TRBV4-1
d_call: -
cdr3_aa: CASSQDPVLYEQYF
cdr3_nt: TGCGCCAGCAGCCAAGATCCAGTGCTCTACGAGCAGTACTTC

j_call: TRBJ2-2
clone_size: once
v_call: TRBV2
d_call: -
cdr3_aa: CASSPNTGELFF
cdr3_nt: TGTGCCAGCAGTCCCAACACCGGGGAGCTGTTTTTT

j_call: TRBJ2-1
clone_size: -
v_call: TRBV19
d_call: -
cdr3_aa: CASSIAWQGDRYDVNEQFF
cdr3_nt: TGTGCCAGTAGTATAGCTTGGCAGGGCGACCGGTACGATGTCAATGAGCAGTTCTTC

j_call: TRBJ1-2
clone_size: -
v_call: TRBV6-5
d_call: TRBD1
cdr3_aa: CASSQTGGYGYTF
cdr3_nt: TGTGCCAGCAGCCAGACAGGGGGCTATGGCTACACCTTC

j_call: TRBJ2-1
clone_size: once
v_call: TRBV2
d_call: TRBD2
cdr3_aa: CASSLQEGLAANEQFF
cdr3_nt: TGTGCCAGCAGTCTCCAAGAGGGACTAGCAGCCAATGAGCAGTTCTTC

j_call: TRBJ1-4
clone_size: -
v_call: TRBV28
d_call: TRBD1
cdr3_aa: CASTGTADNEKLFF
cdr3_nt: TGTGCCAGCACCGGGACAGCGGATAATGAAAAACTGTTTTTT

j_call: TRBJ1-1
clone_size: -
v_call: TRBV5-5
d_call: -
cdr3_aa: CASSLHRNTEAFF
cdr3_nt: TGTGCCAGCAGCTTGCATCGGAACACTGAAGCTTTCTTT

j_call: TRBJ2-3
clone_size: -
v_call: TRBV18
d_call: -
cdr3_aa: CASSPPIGRGADTQYF
cdr3_nt: TGTGCCAGCTCACCACCAATCGGGAGAGGAGCAGATACGCAGTATTTT

j_call: TRBJ2-5
clone_size: -
v_call: TRBV6-2/TRBV6-3
d_call: -
cdr3_aa: CASSSRSYHKGQETQYF
cdr3_nt: TGTGCCAGCAGTAGTCGAAGTTATCATAAAGGCCAAGAGACCCAGTACTTC

j_call: TRBJ2-7
clone_size: -
v_call: TRBV9
d_call: TRBD2
cdr3_aa: CASSVGPSSGGSYEQYF
cdr3_nt: TGTGCCAGCAGCGTAGGCCCCTCTAGCGGGGGATCCTACGAGCAGTACTTC

j_call: TRBJ2-1
clone_size: -
v_call: TRBV11-2
d_call: TRBD2
cdr3_aa: CASSLAGAYNEQFF
cdr3_nt: TGTGCCAGCAGCCTAGCGGGAGCTTACAATGAGCAGTTCTTC

j_call: TRBJ2-5
clone_size: -
v_call: TRBV11-3
d_call: -
cdr3_aa: CASSLGGIQETQYF
cdr3_nt: TGTGCCAGCAGCTTAGGCGGGATACAGGAGACCCAGTACTTC

j_call: TRBJ1-3
clone_size: -
v_call: TRBV3-1/TRBV3-2
d_call: -
cdr3_aa: CASSTGPGNTIYF
cdr3_nt: TGTGCCAGCAGTACAGGGCCTGGAAACACCATATATTTT

j_call: TRBJ2-3
clone_size: -
v_call: TRBV5-1
d_call: TRBD2
cdr3_aa: CASSLGLSGSETDTQYF
cdr3_nt: TGCGCCAGCAGCTTGGGGCTTAGCGGGAGTGAAACAGATACGCAGTATTTT

j_call: TRBJ2-7
clone_size: -
v_call: TRBV5-1
d_call: -
cdr3_aa: CASSGTPYIEQYF
cdr3_nt: TGCGCCAGCAGCGGGACGCCCTATATCGAGCAGTACTTC

j_call: TRBJ1-4
clone_size: -
v_call: TRBV25-1
d_call: TRBD1
cdr3_aa: CASSEWDRIEKLFF
cdr3_nt: TGTGCCAGCAGTGAATGGGACAGGATCGAAAAACTGTTTTTT

j_call: TRBJ2-1
clone_size: -
v_call: TRBV9
d_call: -
cdr3_aa: CASSVGPTTLYNEQFF
cdr3_nt: TGTGCCAGCAGCGTAGGACCGACGACCCTATACAATGAGCAGTTCTTC

j_call: TRBJ2-2
clone_size: -
v_call: TRBV4-1
d_call: -
cdr3_aa: CASSQEGQGSGELFF
cdr3_nt: TGCGCCAGCAGCCAAGAGGGTCAGGGATCCGGGGAGCTGTTTTTT

j_call: TRBJ2-7
clone_size: -
v_call: TRBV27
d_call: TRBD1
cdr3_aa: CASSPGTGGHEQYF
cdr3_nt: TGTGCCAGCAGTCCGGGGACAGGGGGCCACGAGCAGTACTTC

j_call: TRBJ2-1
clone_size: -
v_call: TRBV4-1
d_call: TRBD2
cdr3_aa: CASSPLAGDSYNEQFF
cdr3_nt: TGCGCCAGCAGCCCCTTAGCGGGAGATTCCTACAATGAGCAGTTCTTC

j_call: TRBJ1-2
clone_size: -
v_call: TRBV5-1
d_call: TRBD1
cdr3_aa: CASSDGPDRVYGYTF
cdr3_nt: TGCGCCAGCAGCGACGGGCCGGACAGGGTCTATGGCTACACCTTC

j_call: TRBJ2-1
clone_size: -
v_call: TRBV19
d_call: -
cdr3_aa: CASSIGGGPHYNEQFF
cdr3_nt: TGTGCCAGTAGTATCGGTGGAGGACCCCACTACAATGAGCAGTTCTTC

j_call: TRBJ2-7
clone_size: -
v_call: TRBV18
d_call: TRBD1
cdr3_aa: CASSPLPGGKSAYEQYF
cdr3_nt: TGTGCCAGCTCACCTCTCCCAGGGGGCAAGAGCGCCTACGAGCAGTACTTC

j_call: TRBJ1-1
clone_size: -
v_call: TRBV30
d_call: -
cdr3_aa: CAWSAGFTGLNTEAFF
cdr3_nt: TGTGCCTGGAGTGCGGGTTTTACAGGGTTGAACACTGAAGCTTTCTTT

j_call: TRBJ1-4
clone_size: -
v_call: TRBV24-1
d_call: TRBD1
cdr3_aa: CATSDGTVTNEKLFF
cdr3_nt: TGTGCCACCAGTGATGGGACAGTAACTAATGAAAAACTGTTTTTT